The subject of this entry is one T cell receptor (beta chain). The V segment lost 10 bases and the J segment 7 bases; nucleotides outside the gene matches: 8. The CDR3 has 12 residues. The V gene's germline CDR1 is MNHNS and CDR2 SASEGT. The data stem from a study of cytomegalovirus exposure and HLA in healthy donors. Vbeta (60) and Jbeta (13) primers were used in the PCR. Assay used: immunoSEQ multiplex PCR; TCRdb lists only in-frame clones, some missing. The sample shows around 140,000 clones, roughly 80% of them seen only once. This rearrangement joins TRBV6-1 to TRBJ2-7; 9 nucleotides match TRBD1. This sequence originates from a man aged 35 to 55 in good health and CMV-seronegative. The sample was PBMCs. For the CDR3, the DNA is TGTGCCATCGGGACAGGGATTCGGGAGCAGTACTTC. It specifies CAIGTGIREQYF.